This passage covers 12 T cell receptor beta chains from one sample sequenced in a study of immune cell composition in non-small cell lung cancer. The protocol was immunoSEQ multiplex PCR, while the TCRdb copy is restricted to in-frame clones and leaves out a portion. This table has about 6,700 clones, 70% appearing once. Sample: lung tumor tissue. These receptors all stem from a human donor with non-small cell lung cancer.

Note on this clone: One end of the junction fails to match germline, which may point to a read error. V and J are TRBV10-3 and TRBJ2-7, with D maybe TRBD2 (7 bases). Germline CDR1 reads ENHRY; CDR2 reads SYGVKD. The CDR3 has 14 residues. CDR3 DNA sequence: TGTGCCATCGAGCGCCATGAGGGGGGGGAAACCCCAACCTTC. Residues: CAIERHEGGETPTF.

The chain joins TRBV9 to TRBJ2-7, with 10 positions matching TRBD1. The CDR3 has 15 amino acids. V dropped 7 bases and J dropped 1; count of bases not matched to a gene: 8. Germline V gene lookup returns CDR1 SGDLS and CDR2 YYNGEE. For the CDR3, the DNA is TGTGCCAGCGGGAAGGGACAGGGGAAATCCTACGAGCAGTACTTC. Amino acid sequence: CASGKGQGKSYEQYF.

The rearrangement links TRBV19 to TRBJ1-2; TRBD1 is a possible D gene (6 bases). Germline CDR1 LNHDA, CDR2 SQIVND (reference sequence). With 5 bases removed from V and 3 bases from J, the gap between germline ends came to 25 bases. The CDR3 is 18 residues long. This CDR3 is CASSPAVVGLGGHYGYTF. As DNA, the CDR3 is TGTGCCAGTAGTCCGGCCGTTGTAGGCCTAGGGGGACACTATGGCTACACCTTC.

The gene calls are TRBV5-4 and TRBJ2-7, with D possibly being TRBD1 (6 bases). The CDR3 is made up of 15 amino acids. CDR1 is SGHNT and CDR2 is YYREEE in the germline V gene (reference sequence). The germline V and J ends were trimmed by 4 bases and 6 bases, with 20 bases remaining between them. CDR3 sequence reads: CASSPPGGQSREQYF. In DNA form, the CDR3 reads TGTGCCAGCAGCCCTCCTGGGGGCCAATCCCGCGAGCAGTACTTC.

This clone appeared a few times. The rearrangement uses TRBV9 and TRBJ2-3, with D possibly matching TRBD2 (5 bases). Germline values: CDR1 SGDLS, CDR2 YYNGEE. The CDR3 covers 14 residues. V gave up 3 bases and J gave up 6 bases, with 14 bases separating them. CDR3 in DNA: TGTGCCAGCAGCGAGAGGACTGTGGGGGATACGCAGTATTTT. It encodes CASSERTVGDTQYF.

The genes are TRBV1 and TRBJ1-1; the D segment call TRBD1 is taken from the table without a DNA check. TRBV1 is deemed a pseudogene. The CDR3 sequence is 14 residues long. In nucleotides, the CDR3 is TGCACCAGCAGCCAAGACAGGGGGTCCACTGAAGCTTTCTTT. Protein product: CTSSQDRGSTEAFF.

V usage is TRBV9 and J usage is TRBJ2-3; 8 bases fit TRBD2. This CDR3 has 16 amino acids. Germline loops: CDR1 SGDLS, CDR2 YYNGEE. The ends lost 4 bases at V and 1 base at J; junction bases unmatched: 8. CDR3 sequence reads: CASSSRDGGGTDTQYF. CDR3 coding DNA: TGTGCCAGCAGCTCGAGAGACGGGGGGGGCACAGATACGCAGTATTTT.

The chain uses TRBV27 and TRBJ1-6, with a weak D call TRBD1 (6 bases). Trimming took off 1 base at V and 10 bases at J, with 8 bases between the two ends. This CDR3 comprises 13 residues. CDR1 is MNHEY, CDR2 SMNVEV, per germline (reference sequence). Written as DNA, the CDR3 is TGTGCCAGCAGTTTATATGGGGGCTCACCCCTCCACTTT. Translation gives CASSLYGGSPLHF.

CDR3 sequence reads: CASKPGHQIYEQYF. DNA of the CDR3: TGTGCCAGCAAACCGGGACACCAGATCTACGAGCAGTACTTC. The chain carries TRBV28 and TRBJ2-7; possibly TRBD1 for D (6 bases). The germline V and J ends were trimmed by 7 bases and 3 bases, with 16 bases remaining between them. CDR1 and CDR2 from the germline V gene are MDHEN and SYDVKM. This CDR3 is built from 14 residues.

V is TRBV5-1 and J is TRBJ2-1; D is possibly TRBD1 (6 bases). The CDR3 is 15 amino acids. V was pared by 2 bases and J by 0 bases, with 9 bases between. Germline-derived CDR1 and CDR2 are SGHRS and YFSETQ. The CDR3 spells CASSLLDSSYNEQFF. The CDR3 DNA sequence: TGCGCCAGCAGCTTACTGGACAGCTCCTACAATGAGCAGTTCTTC.

The table lists this clone with a count of one. The CDR3 spells CASSVGGEAHEQFF. As DNA, the CDR3 is TGTGCCAGCAGCGTAGGTGGGGAGGCCCATGAGCAGTTCTTC. The chain joins TRBV9 to TRBJ2-1; D might be TRBD2 (6 bases). V was clipped by 0 bases and J by 8 bases, with 12 bases between them. CDR1 and CDR2 from the germline V gene are SGDLS and YYNGEE. There are 14 residues in the CDR3.

This chain links TRBV19 with TRBJ1-1; D is unclear. Trimming removed 5 bases at V and 4 bases at J, with 11 bases between. Germline assignment: CDR1 LNHDA and CDR2 SQIVND (reference sequence). The CDR3 runs 13 residues. The CDR3 DNA reads as TGTGCCAGTAGTCTCCCGGGTATCACTGAAGCTTTCTTT. The encoded protein is CASSLPGITEAFF.